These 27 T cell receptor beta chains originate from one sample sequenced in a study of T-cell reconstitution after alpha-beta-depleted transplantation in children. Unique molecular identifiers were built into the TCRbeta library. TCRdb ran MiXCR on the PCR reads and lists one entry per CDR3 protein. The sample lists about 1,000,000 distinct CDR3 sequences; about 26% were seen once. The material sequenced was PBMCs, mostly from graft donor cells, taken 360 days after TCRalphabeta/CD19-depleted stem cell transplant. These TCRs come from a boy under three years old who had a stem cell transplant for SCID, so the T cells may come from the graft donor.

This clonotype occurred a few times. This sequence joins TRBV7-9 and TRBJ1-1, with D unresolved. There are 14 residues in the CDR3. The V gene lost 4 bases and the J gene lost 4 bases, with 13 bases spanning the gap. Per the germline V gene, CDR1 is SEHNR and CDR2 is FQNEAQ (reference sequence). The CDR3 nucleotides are TGTGCCAGCAGCTCCGGACGGAAGGGCACTGAAGCTTTCTTT. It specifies CASSSGRKGTEAFF.

CDR3 bases: TGTGCCAGCCTTTCCGGGGAGCTGTTTTTT. This gives the protein CASLSGELFF. V usage is TRBV28 and J usage is TRBJ2-2; D gene uncertain. The CDR3 is 10 residues long. The V and J ends lost 8 bases and 6 bases respectively, with 4 bases between them. Germline assignment: CDR1 MDHEN and CDR2 SYDVKM. Supplemented by reference TRBV28 and TRBJ2-2, the full variable domain reads DVKVTQSSRYLVKRTGEKVFLECVQDMDHENMFWYRQDPGLGLRLIYFSYDVKMKEKGDIPEGYSVSREKKERFSLILESASTNQTSMYLCASLSGELFFGEGSRLTVL.

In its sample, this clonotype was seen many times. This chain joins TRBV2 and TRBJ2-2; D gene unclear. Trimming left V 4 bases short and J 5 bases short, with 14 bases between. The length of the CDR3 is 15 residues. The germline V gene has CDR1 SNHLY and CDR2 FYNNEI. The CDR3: CASSALAARTGELFF. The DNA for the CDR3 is TGTGCCAGCAGTGCTTTGGCCGCCAGGACCGGGGAGCTGTTTTTT.

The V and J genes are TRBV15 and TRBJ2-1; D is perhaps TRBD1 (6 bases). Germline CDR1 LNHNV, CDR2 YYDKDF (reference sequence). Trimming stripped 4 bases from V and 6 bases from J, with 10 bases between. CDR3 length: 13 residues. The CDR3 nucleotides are TGTGCCACCAGCATACAGGGTGTCAATGAGCAGTTCTTC. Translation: CATSIQGVNEQFF.

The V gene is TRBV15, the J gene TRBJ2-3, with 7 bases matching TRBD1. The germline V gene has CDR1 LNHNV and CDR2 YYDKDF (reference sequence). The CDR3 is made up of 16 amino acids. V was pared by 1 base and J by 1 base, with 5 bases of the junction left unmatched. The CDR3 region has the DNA TGTGCCACCAGCAGAGCAGGGGGAGCAGGCACAGATACGCAGTATTTT. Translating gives CATSRAGGAGTDTQYF.

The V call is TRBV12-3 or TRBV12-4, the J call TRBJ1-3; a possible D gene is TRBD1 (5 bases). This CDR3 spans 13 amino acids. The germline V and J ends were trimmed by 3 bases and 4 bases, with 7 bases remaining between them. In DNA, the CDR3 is TGTGCCAGCAGTTTTTGGGGGGGAAACACCATATATTTT. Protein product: CASSFWGGNTIYF.

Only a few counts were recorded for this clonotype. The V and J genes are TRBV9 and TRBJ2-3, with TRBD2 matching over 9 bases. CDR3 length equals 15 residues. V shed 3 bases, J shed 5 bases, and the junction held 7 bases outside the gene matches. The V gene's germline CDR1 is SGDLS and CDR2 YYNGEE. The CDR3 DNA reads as TGTGCCAGCAGCGCCTCTAGCGGGGTGGGAGATACGCAGTATTTT. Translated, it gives CASSASSGVGDTQYF.

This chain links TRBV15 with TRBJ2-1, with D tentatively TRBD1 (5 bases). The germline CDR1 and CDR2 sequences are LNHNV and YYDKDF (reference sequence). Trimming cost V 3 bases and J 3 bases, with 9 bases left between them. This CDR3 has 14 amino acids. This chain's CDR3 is CATSRLGRYNEQFF. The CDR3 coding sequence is TGTGCCACCAGCAGGCTGGGGCGCTACAATGAGCAGTTCTTC.

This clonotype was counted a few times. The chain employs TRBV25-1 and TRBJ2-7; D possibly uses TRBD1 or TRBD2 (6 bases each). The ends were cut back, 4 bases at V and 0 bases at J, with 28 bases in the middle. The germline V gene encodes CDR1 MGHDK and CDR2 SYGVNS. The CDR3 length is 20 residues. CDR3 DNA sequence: TGTGCCAGCAGTGGGCCTATTAATTACGGGGGTCCGGGGGCCTCCTACGAGCAGTACTTC. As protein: CASSGPINYGGPGASYEQYF.

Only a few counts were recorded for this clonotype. DNA of the CDR3: TGCAGTGCTAGTCCTGGGACGGGGAATCAGCCCCAGCATTTT. Protein sequence: CSASPGTGNQPQHF. This sequence joins TRBV20-1 and TRBJ1-5, with TRBD1 as a possible D gene (5 bases). Trimming removed 3 bases from V and 4 bases from J, with 13 bases in between. Germline lookup yields CDR1 DFQATT and CDR2 SNEGSKA (reference sequence). This CDR3 is 14 amino acids long.

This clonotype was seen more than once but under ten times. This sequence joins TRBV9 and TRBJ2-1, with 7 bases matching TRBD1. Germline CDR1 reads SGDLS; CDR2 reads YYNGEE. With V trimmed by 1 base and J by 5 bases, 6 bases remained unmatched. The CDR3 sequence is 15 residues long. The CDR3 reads CASSVTGQRHNEQFF. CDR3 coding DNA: TGTGCCAGCAGCGTAACGGGACAGCGGCACAATGAGCAGTTCTTC.

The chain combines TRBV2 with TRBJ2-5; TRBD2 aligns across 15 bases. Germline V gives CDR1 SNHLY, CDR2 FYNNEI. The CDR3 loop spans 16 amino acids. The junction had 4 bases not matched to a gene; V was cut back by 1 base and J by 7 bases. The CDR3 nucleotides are TGTGCCAGCAGTGAAGTGGGACTAGCGGGGGGAGGGACCCAGTACTTC. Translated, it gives CASSEVGLAGGGTQYF.

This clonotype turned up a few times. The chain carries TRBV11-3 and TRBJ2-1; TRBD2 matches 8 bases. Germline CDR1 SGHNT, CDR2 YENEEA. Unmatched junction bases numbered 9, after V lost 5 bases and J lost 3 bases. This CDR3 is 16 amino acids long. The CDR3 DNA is TGTGCCAGCAGCCGCAGGGCCGGGGGGGTCTACAATGAGCAGTTCTTC. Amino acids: CASSRRAGGVYNEQFF.

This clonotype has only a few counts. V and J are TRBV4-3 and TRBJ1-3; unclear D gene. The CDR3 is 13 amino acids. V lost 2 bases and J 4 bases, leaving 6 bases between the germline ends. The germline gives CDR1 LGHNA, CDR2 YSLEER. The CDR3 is CASSQIGGNTIYF. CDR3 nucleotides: TGCGCCAGCAGCCAAATAGGGGGAAACACCATATATTTT.

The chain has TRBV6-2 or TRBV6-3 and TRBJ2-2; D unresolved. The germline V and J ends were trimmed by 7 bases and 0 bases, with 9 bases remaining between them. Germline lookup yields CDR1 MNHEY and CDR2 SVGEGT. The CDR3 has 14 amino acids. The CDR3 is CASKPVSNTGELFF. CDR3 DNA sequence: TGTGCCAGCAAGCCCGTCTCGAACACCGGGGAGCTGTTTTTT.

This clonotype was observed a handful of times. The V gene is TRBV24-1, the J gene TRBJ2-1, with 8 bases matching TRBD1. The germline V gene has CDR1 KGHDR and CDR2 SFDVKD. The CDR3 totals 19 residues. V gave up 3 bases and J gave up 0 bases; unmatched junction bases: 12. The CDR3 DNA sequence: TGTGCCACCAGTGATCCACAATGGGACAGGATTCACTCCTACAATGAGCAGTTCTTC. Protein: CATSDPQWDRIHSYNEQFF.

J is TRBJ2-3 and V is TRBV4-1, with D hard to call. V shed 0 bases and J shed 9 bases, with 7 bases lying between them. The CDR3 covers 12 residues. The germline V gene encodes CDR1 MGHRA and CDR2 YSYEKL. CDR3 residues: CASSQESSTQYF. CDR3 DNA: TGCGCCAGCAGCCAAGAAAGCAGCACGCAGTATTTT.

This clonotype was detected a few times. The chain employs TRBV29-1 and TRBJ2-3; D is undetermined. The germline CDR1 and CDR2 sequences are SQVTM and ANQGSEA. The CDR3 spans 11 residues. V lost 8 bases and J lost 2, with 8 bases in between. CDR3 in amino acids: CSFSLTDTQYF. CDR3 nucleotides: TGCAGCTTCAGTCTCACAGATACGCAGTATTTT.

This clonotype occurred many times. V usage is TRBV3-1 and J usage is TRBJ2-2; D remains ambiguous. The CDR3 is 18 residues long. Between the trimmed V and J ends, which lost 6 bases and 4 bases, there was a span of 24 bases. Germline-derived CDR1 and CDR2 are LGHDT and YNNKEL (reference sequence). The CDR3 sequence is CASSRIPWTPLSTGELFF. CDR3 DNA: TGTGCCAGCAGTCGTATTCCTTGGACGCCCCTGTCCACCGGGGAGCTGTTTTTT.

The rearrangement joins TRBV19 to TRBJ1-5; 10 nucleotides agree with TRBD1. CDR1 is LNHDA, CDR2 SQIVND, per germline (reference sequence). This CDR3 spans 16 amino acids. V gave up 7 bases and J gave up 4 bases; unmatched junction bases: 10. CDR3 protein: CASKSRDRGKNQPQHF. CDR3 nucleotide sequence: TGTGCCAGTAAAAGCCGGGACAGGGGTAAGAATCAGCCCCAGCATTTT. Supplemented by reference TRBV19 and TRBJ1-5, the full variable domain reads DGGITQSPKYLFRKEGQNVTLSCEQNLNHDAMYWYRQDPGQGLRLIYYSQIVNDFQKGDIAEGYSVSREKKESFPLTVTSAQKNPTAFYLCASKSRDRGKNQPQHFGDGTRLSIL.

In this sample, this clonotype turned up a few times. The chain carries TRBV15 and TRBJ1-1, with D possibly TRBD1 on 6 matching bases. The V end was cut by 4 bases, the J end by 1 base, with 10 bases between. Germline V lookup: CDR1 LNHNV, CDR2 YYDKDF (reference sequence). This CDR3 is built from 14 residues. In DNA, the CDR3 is TGTGCCACCAGCAAAGGACAGCCGAACACTGAAGCTTTCTTT. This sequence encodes CATSKGQPNTEAFF.

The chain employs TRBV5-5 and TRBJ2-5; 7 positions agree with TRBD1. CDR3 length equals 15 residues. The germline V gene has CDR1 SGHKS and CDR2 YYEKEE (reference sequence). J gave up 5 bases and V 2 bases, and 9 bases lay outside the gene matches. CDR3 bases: TGTGCCAGCAGCTTAATGACAGGGTATAGGGAGACCCAGTACTTC. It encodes CASSLMTGYRETQYF.

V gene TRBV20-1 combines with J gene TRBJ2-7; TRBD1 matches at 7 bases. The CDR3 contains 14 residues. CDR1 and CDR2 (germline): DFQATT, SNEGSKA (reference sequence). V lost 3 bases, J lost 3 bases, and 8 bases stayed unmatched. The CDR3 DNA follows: TGCAGTGCTAGGGGCGACAGGGTTCGCTACGAGCAGTACTTC. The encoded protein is CSARGDRVRYEQYF.

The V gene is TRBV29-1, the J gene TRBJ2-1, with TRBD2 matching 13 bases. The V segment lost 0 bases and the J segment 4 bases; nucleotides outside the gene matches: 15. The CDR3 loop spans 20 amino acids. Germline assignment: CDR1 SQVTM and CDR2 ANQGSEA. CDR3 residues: CSVEDISGTSGAHRYNEQFF. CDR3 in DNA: TGCAGCGTTGAAGATATCTCTGGGACTAGCGGGGCCCACCGGTACAATGAGCAGTTCTTC.

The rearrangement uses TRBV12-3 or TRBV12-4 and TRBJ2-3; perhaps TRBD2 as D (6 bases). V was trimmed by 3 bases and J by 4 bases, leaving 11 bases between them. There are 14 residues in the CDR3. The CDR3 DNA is TGTGCCAGCAGTTTTGATTCGGGGGCAGATACGCAGTATTTT. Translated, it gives CASSFDSGADTQYF.

The DNA of the CDR3 is TGCAGTGCTCGACAGGGTCATCCCTACGAGCAGTACTTC. This encodes CSARQGHPYEQYF. The chain has TRBV20-1 and TRBJ2-7; 7 bases map to TRBD1. This CDR3 spans 13 amino acids. Germline CDR1 reads DFQATT; CDR2 reads SNEGSKA (reference sequence). The junction had 6 bases not matched to a gene; V was cut back by 5 bases and J by 2 bases.

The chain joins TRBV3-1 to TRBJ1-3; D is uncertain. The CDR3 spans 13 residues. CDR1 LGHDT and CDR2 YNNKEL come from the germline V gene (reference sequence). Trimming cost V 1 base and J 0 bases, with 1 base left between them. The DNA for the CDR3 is TGTGCCAGCAGCCAAGGCTCTGGAAACACCATATATTTT. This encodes CASSQGSGNTIYF. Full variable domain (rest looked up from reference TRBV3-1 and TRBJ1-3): DTAVSQTPKYLVTQMGNDKSIKCEQNLGHDTMYWYKQDSKKFLKIMFSYNNKELIINETVPNRFSPKSPDKAHLNLHINSLELGDSAVYFCASSQGSGNTIYFGEGSWLTVV.